This section outlines one T cell receptor (beta chain) sequence together with its context. The entry originates in a study of regulatory T cells in long-lasting Graves disease. Building the TCR beta libraries relied on iRepertoire HTBI primers, and CDR3 regions underwent Arm-PCR. TCRdb re-called the multiplex PCR reads through MiXCR, storing one row per CDR3 protein. The sample shows roughly 420,000 distinct CDR3 sequences, around 15% of them seen only once. Time point specified: newly diagnosed GD, antithyroid drugs for less than 3 months. Preparation of the TCR library used RNA extracted from PBMCs. The CDR3 is made up of 14 amino acids. Trimming took 5 bases from V and 2 from J, leaving 13 bases between them. Germline V gene data show CDR1 as MGHRA and CDR2 as YSYEKL. These data were likewise used in another study, on T cells in Graves' hyperthyroidism and ophthalmopathy.

The sequencing here drew on peripheral blood mononuclear cells (PBMCs), taken at new diagnosis, from a patient treated with antithyroid drugs. The source of this sequence is a woman aged 45-59 years with Graves disease. This rearrangement joins TRBV4-1 to TRBJ2-7; no clear D gene. DNA for the CDR3: TGCGCCAGCAGCTTCGACCTCCGCCCCTACGAGCAGTACTTC. Its protein product is CASSFDLRPYEQYF.